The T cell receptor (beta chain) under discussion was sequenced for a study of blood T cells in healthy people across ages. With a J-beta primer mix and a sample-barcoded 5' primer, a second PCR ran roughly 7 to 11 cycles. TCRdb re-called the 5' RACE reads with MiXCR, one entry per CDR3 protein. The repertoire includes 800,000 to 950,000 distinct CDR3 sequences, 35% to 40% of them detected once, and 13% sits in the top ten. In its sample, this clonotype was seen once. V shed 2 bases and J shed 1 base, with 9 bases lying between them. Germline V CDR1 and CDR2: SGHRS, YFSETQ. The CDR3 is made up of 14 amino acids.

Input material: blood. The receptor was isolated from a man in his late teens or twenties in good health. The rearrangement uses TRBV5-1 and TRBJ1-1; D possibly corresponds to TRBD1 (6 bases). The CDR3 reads CASSFGTPNTEAFF. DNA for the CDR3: TGCGCCAGCAGCTTCGGGACACCGAACACTGAAGCTTTCTTT.